Detailed here is one TCR beta chain. The antigen is unknown. These data belong to a study of vaccination and CD4 T cells after COVID-19. Findings of the study overall: In median terms, SARS-CoV-2-reactive clonotypes went from roughly 21 to 40, a nonsignificant rise.

Specified treatment: roughly ten-day PBMC culture with coronavirus spike peptide pools or control peptides (ViraFEST assay). TCR sequencing followed the expansion of antigen-specific T cells with peptide pools in ViraFEST. Dates of PCR positivity, March to December 2020, preceded the US Alpha, Beta and Delta variants. Per the germline V gene, CDR1 is DFQATT and CDR2 is SNEGSKA (reference sequence). The CDR3 is 13 residues long. Trimming took 3 bases from V and 7 from J, leaving 15 bases between them. Cultured CD4+ T-cell DNA underwent Oncomine TCR Beta short-read sequencing. Extraction of genomic DNA was performed on cultured CD4+ T cells. Each CDR3 protein is one row after TCRdb ran MiXCR on the PCR reads. The table shows 12,000 or so distinct CDR3 sequences, with approximately 57% occurring only once.

The chain couples TRBV20-1 to TRBJ2-5; D perhaps matches TRBD2 (6 bases). The clonotype was recovered from a human donor who had recovered from COVID-19. The sequenced sample consisted of CD4+ T cells from blood, cultured in vitro. CDR3 DNA sequence: TGCAGTGCTAGGGGTCAGGGACTCTGGACCCAGTACTTC. It is translated as CSARGQGLWTQYF.